The next 16 T cell receptor beta chains were all read from a single sample in a study of vaccination effects on CD4 cells after COVID-19. Antigens for these TCRs are unknown. CD4+ T cells were isolated after 10 days of culture. By PCR, the person was confirmed to have had SARS-CoV-2 infection between March and December 2020. Each person got two doses of an mRNA SARS-CoV-2 vaccine, BNT162b2 or mRNA-1273. Profiled with immunoSEQ multiplex PCR; TCRdb holds only in-frame clones, not every one. Counted here are 45,000 to 55,000 clones, about 76% occurring once; the ten biggest clones make up 5% to 6.5%. The sequences come from CD4+ T cells from PBMCs cultured without peptide, collected after COVID-19 vaccination. These receptors all stem from a human donor who had a prior SARS-CoV-2 infection.

The V call is TRBV6-6, the J call TRBJ1-1; D is undetermined. Germline CDR1 reads MNHNY; CDR2 reads SVGAGI (reference sequence). The CDR3 runs 11 residues. V lost 11 bases and J 5 bases, leaving 12 bases between the germline ends. The CDR3 sequence is CAGGGSTEAFF. The CDR3 DNA sequence: TGTGCCGGTGGTGGGTCGACTGAAGCTTTCTTT.

The rearrangement uses TRBV5-5 and TRBJ1-2, with 7 bases fitting TRBD1. The V gene end was trimmed by 1 base and the J gene end by 4 bases; junction bases not matched to a gene: 10. This CDR3 is built from 16 residues. CDR1 and CDR2 from the germline V gene are SGHKS and YYEKEE (reference sequence). This CDR3 is CASSLLGGEGSYGYTF. The CDR3 bases are TGTGCCAGCAGCTTGTTAGGGGGCGAGGGGAGCTATGGCTACACCTTC.

V is TRBV11-2 and J is TRBJ2-2; D call uncertain. The germline V and J ends were trimmed by 2 bases and 7 bases, with 5 bases remaining between them. CDR1 and CDR2 from the germline V gene are SGHAT and FQNNGV. The CDR3 has 12 amino acids. The CDR3 loop is CASSLSSGELFF. CDR3 in DNA: TGTGCCAGCAGCTTATCTAGCGGGGAGCTGTTTTTT.

This clone was detected once. This chain joins TRBV28 and TRBJ2-1; TRBD1 is a possible D gene (6 bases). Germline CDR1 reads MDHEN; CDR2 reads SYDVKM. Trimming shortened V by 6 bases and J by 0 bases, and 15 bases separated the two germline ends. The CDR3 spans 16 residues. The chain's CDR3 is CASRPDRTSSYNEQFF. CDR3 sequence (DNA): TGTGCCAGCAGACCGGACAGAACAAGCTCCTACAATGAGCAGTTCTTC.

This chain connects TRBV9 to TRBJ2-5; perhaps D is TRBD1 or TRBD2 (5 bases each). Trimming took 0 bases from V and 5 from J, leaving 11 bases between them. The CDR3 extends over 14 amino acids. Germline-derived CDR1 and CDR2 are SGDLS and YYNGEE. The CDR3 region is CASSVDRGGETQYF. Written as DNA, the CDR3 is TGTGCCAGCAGCGTAGATAGGGGCGGGGAGACCCAGTACTTC.

Relative to its sample, this clone is medium-sized. The chain is built from TRBV4-1 and TRBJ1-1; 8 bases are shared with TRBD1. With 3 bases clipped from V and 3 bases from J, the junction kept 3 bases outside the gene matches. The CDR3 has 14 residues. Germline V gives CDR1 MGHRA, CDR2 YSYEKL. CDR3 bases: TGCGCCAGCAGCCACCGACAGGGGCACACTGAAGCTTTCTTT. It encodes CASSHRQGHTEAFF.

V is TRBV7-8 and J is TRBJ1-4, with 10 bases lining up with TRBD1. Germline V lookup: CDR1 SGHVS, CDR2 FQNEAQ. This CDR3 is built from 13 residues. The V segment lost 5 bases and the J segment 8 bases; nucleotides outside the gene matches: 2. The CDR3: CASSPGQGEKLFF. DNA of the CDR3: TGTGCCAGCAGCCCGGGACAGGGGGAAAAACTGTTTTTT.

The chain couples TRBV9 to TRBJ1-1; 7 nucleotides agree with TRBD1. Germline values: CDR1 SGDLS, CDR2 YYNGEE. The ends lost 3 bases at V and 1 base at J; junction bases unmatched: 6. This CDR3 is 15 amino acids long. The CDR3 loop is CASSAGRQGNTEAFF. The CDR3 bases are TGTGCCAGCAGCGCTGGCCGACAGGGGAACACTGAAGCTTTCTTT.

In its sample, this clone was seen a few times. V and J are TRBV12-3 or TRBV12-4 and TRBJ1-6; no firm D call. V was trimmed by 2 bases and J by 7 bases, leaving 6 bases between them. This CDR3 comprises 13 residues. CDR3 residues: CASSLSSNSPLHF. The DNA for the CDR3 is TGTGCCAGCAGTTTAAGTTCGAATTCACCCCTCCACTTT.

The gene calls are TRBV11-3 and TRBJ2-3; D unclear. Germline CDR1 is SGHNT and CDR2 is YENEEA. This CDR3 has 15 amino acids. Trimming stripped 1 base from V and 4 bases from J, with 12 bases between. This CDR3 is CASSLVGMGPDTQYF. In nucleotides, the CDR3 is TGTGCCAGCAGCTTAGTTGGTATGGGCCCAGATACGCAGTATTTT.

V usage is TRBV5-6 and J usage is TRBJ1-3; D gene uncertain. The CDR3 runs to 15 residues. V shed 2 bases and J shed 4 bases, with 13 bases lying between them. Germline V gene lookup returns CDR1 SGHDT and CDR2 YYEEEE. Here the CDR3 reads CASSFPDALGNTIYF. CDR3 coding DNA: TGTGCCAGCAGCTTCCCTGACGCCCTGGGAAACACCATATATTTT. Filled out from reference TRBV5-6 and TRBJ1-3, the complete variable domain reads DAGVTQSPTHLIKTRGQQVTLRCSPKSGHDTVSWYQQALGQGPQFIFQYYEEEERQRGNFPDRFSGHQFPNYSSELNVNALLLGDSALYLCASSFPDALGNTIYFGEGSWLTVV.

This clone is a singleton in its sample. The chain uses TRBV19 and TRBJ1-1; no clear D gene. The CDR3 length is 12 residues. Trimming shortened V by 7 bases and J by 7 bases, and 13 bases separated the two germline ends. CDR1 is LNHDA, CDR2 SQIVND, per germline (reference sequence). Here the CDR3 DNA reads TGTGCCAGTACCCCGGACTACGGTGAAGCTTTCTTT. As protein: CASTPDYGEAFF.

The chain uses TRBV4-2 and TRBJ2-5; TRBD2 aligns across 13 bases. Germline CDR1 is LGHNA and CDR2 is YNFKEQ. J gave up 3 bases and V 1 base, and 8 bases lay outside the gene matches. CDR3 length: 18 residues. The CDR3 nucleotides read TGTGCCAGCAGCCAAGTTCTACTAGCGGGAGGGTTAAAAGAGACCCAGTACTTC. Protein sequence: CASSQVLLAGGLKETQYF.

V is TRBV5-1 and J is TRBJ1-1; 7 bases are shared with TRBD1. Germline V gene data show CDR1 as SGHRS and CDR2 as YFSETQ. The CDR3 loop spans 17 amino acids. After removal of 3 bases from V and 3 bases from J, the junction contained 14 bases not matched to a gene. The CDR3 DNA sequence: TGCGCCAGCAGCTCATTGGAAGGGGGCGTCGGGGACACTGAAGCTTTCTTT. This encodes CASSSLEGGVGDTEAFF.

The chain carries TRBV6-6 and TRBJ2-2; D might be TRBD1 or TRBD2, each matching 7 bases. V was clipped by 8 bases and J by 6 bases, with 16 bases between them. CDR3 length: 14 residues. Germline lookup yields CDR1 MNHNY and CDR2 SVGAGI (reference sequence). CDR3 sequence reads: CASGGGGVAGELFF. The CDR3 DNA reads TGTGCCAGCGGGGGAGGGGGCGTTGCCGGGGAGCTGTTTTTT.

The chain employs TRBV2 and TRBJ1-2; the D is unclear. Trimming left V 7 bases short and J 2 bases short, with 11 bases between. This CDR3 has 13 amino acids. CDR1 is SNHLY, CDR2 FYNNEI, per germline. Here the CDR3 reads CASTSDLNYGYTF. The CDR3, as DNA: TGTGCCAGCACCTCGGACTTAAACTATGGCTACACCTTC.